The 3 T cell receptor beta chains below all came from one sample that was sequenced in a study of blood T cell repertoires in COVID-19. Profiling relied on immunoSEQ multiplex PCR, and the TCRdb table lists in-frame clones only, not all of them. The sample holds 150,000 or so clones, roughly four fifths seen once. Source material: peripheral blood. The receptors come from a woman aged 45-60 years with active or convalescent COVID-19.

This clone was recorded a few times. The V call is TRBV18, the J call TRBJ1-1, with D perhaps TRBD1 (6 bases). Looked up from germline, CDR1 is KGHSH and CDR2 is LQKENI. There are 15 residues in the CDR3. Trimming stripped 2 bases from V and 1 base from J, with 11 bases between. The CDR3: CASSPNRDTNTEAFF. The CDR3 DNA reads TGTGCCAGCTCACCAAACAGGGACACGAACACTGAAGCTTTCTTT. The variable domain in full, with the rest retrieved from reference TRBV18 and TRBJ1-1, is NAGVMQNPRHLVRRRGQEARLRCSPMKGHSHVYWYRQLPEEGLKFMVYLQKENIIDESGMPKERFSAEFPKEGPSILRIQQVVRGDSAAYFCASSPNRDTNTEAFFGQGTRLTVV.

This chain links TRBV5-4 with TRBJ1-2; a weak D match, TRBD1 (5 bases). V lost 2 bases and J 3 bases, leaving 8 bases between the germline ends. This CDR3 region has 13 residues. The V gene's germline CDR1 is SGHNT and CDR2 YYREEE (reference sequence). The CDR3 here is CASSFETDYGYTF. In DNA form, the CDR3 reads TGTGCCAGCAGCTTCGAGACAGACTATGGCTACACCTTC.

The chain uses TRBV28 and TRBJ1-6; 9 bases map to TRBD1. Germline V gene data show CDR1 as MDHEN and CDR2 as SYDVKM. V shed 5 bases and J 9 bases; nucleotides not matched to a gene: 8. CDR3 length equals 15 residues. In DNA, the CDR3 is TGTGCCAGCAGTCAACTAACAGGGGGCGGTTCACCCCTCCACTTT. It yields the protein CASSQLTGGGSPLHF. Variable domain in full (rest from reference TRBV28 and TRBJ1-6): DVKVTQSSRYLVKRTGEKVFLECVQDMDHENMFWYRQDPGLGLRLIYFSYDVKMKEKGDIPEGYSVSREKKERFSLILESASTNQTSMYLCASSQLTGGGSPLHFGNGTRLTVT.